This passage covers 23 T cell receptor beta chains from one sample sequenced in a study of cytomegalovirus exposure and HLA in healthy donors. The PCR had 60 Vbeta and 13 Jbeta primers. The protocol was immunoSEQ multiplex PCR, while the TCRdb copy is restricted to in-frame clones and leaves out a portion. This table holds roughly 120,000 clones. What was sequenced was PBMCs. These receptors all stem from a young man in good health and CMV-seronegative.

The rearrangement uses TRBV27 and TRBJ1-1; D may be TRBD1 (5 bases). V gave up 7 bases and J gave up 5 bases, with 20 bases separating them. Germline CDR1 is MNHEY and CDR2 is SMNVEV (reference sequence). The CDR3 runs to 15 residues. In DNA form, the CDR3 reads TGTGCCAGCACCTCCCACGCGCAGGGCGAGACTGAAGCTTTCTTT. It encodes CASTSHAQGETEAFF.

V is TRBV2 and J is TRBJ2-7; 9 positions agree with TRBD1. The germline V gene has CDR1 SNHLY and CDR2 FYNNEI. V trimming: 8 bases; J trimming: 3 bases; junction bases outside the gene matches: 2. The CDR3 covers 12 residues. The DNA for the CDR3 is TGTGCCAGCCGGACAGGGGTCTACGAGCAGTACTTC. The encoded protein is CASRTGVYEQYF.

In DNA form, the CDR3 reads TGTGCCAGCAGTGAAGTACAGAGCCGATATATATCCACAGATACGCAGTATTTT. Amino acid sequence: CASSEVQSRYISTDTQYF. The chain has TRBV2 and TRBJ2-3; D is unresolved. Germline-derived CDR1 and CDR2 are SNHLY and FYNNEI. Trimming cost V 1 base and J 2 bases, with 19 bases left between them. CDR3 length: 18 residues. The complete variable domain, with remaining parts taken from reference TRBV2 and TRBJ2-3, reads EPEVTQTPSHQVTQMGQEVILRCVPISNHLYFYWYRQILGQKVEFLVSFYNNEISEKSEIFDDQFSVERPDGSNFTLKIRSTKLEDSAMYFCASSEVQSRYISTDTQYFGPGTRLTVL.

This rearrangement joins TRBV4-3 to TRBJ2-3; D gene unclear. Trimming shortened V by 1 base and J by 3 bases, and 11 bases separated the two germline ends. Per germline, CDR1 LGHNA and CDR2 YSLEER. CDR3 length: 15 residues. The CDR3 reads CASSQAFPRTDTQYF. The CDR3 DNA reads as TGCGCCAGCAGCCAAGCGTTCCCCAGGACAGATACGCAGTATTTT.

The chain has TRBV5-6 and TRBJ2-3, with D unclear. Deletions cut 4 bases from V and 2 bases from J, with 14 bases between. CDR3 length: 15 residues. The V gene's germline CDR1 is SGHDT and CDR2 YYEEEE. The CDR3 DNA reads as TGTGCCAGCAGCCCTCGTCTGCGTATCACAGATACGCAGTATTTT. Translating gives CASSPRLRITDTQYF.

The chain employs TRBV4-1 and TRBJ1-2, with 7 bases that match TRBD1. Germline trimming cut 1 base from V and 4 bases from J; bases unmatched to any gene: 6. Germline CDR1 is MGHRA and CDR2 is YSYEKL. This CDR3 comprises 15 residues. CDR3 loop: CASSQVPGQPYGYTF. DNA of the CDR3: TGCGCCAGCAGCCAAGTCCCGGGACAGCCCTATGGCTACACCTTC.

This chain joins TRBV30 and TRBJ1-5; D gene ambiguous. The CDR3 runs 15 residues. Germline V CDR1 and CDR2: GTSNPN, SVGIG (reference sequence). V lost 0 bases and J 1 base, leaving 10 bases between the germline ends. CDR3 sequence: CAWSVRTLSNQPQHF. The CDR3 DNA sequence: TGTGCCTGGAGTGTACGGACTCTGAGCAATCAGCCCCAGCATTTT. Filled out from reference TRBV30 and TRBJ1-5, the complete variable domain reads SQTIHQWPATLVQPVGSPLSLECTVEGTSNPNLYWYRQAAGRGLQLLFYSVGIGQISSEVPQNLSASRPQDRQFILSSKKLLLSDSGFYLCAWSVRTLSNQPQHFGDGTRLSIL.

This rearrangement joins TRBV5-6 to TRBJ1-2; no reliable D call. The CDR3 consists of 14 residues. Germline V gene lookup returns CDR1 SGHDT and CDR2 YYEEEE. Trimming cost V 0 bases and J 2 bases, with 8 bases left between them. CDR3 protein: CASSLGAENYGYTF. The CDR3 DNA follows: TGTGCCAGCAGCTTGGGGGCAGAGAACTATGGCTACACCTTC.

The genes are TRBV7-2 and TRBJ2-7, with a possible D match to TRBD2 (7 bases). V lost 2 bases, J lost 3 bases, and 11 bases lay in between. The germline V gene has CDR1 SGHTA and CDR2 FQGNSA. This CDR3 spans 14 amino acids. The CDR3 sequence: CASSLSGGSYEQYF. CDR3 DNA sequence: TGTGCCAGCAGCTTATCGGGGGGCAGCTACGAGCAGTACTTC.

V and J are TRBV6-1 and TRBJ1-1; D gene ambiguous. The V gene lost 7 bases and the J gene lost 0 bases, with 15 bases spanning the gap. Germline assignment: CDR1 MNHNS and CDR2 SASEGT. CDR3 length equals 15 residues. This CDR3 is CASTPSRLLNTEAFF. In DNA form, the CDR3 reads TGTGCCAGCACTCCCTCCAGGTTATTGAACACTGAAGCTTTCTTT.

V usage is TRBV19 and J usage is TRBJ1-5; a weak D match, TRBD1 (5 bases). Between the trimmed V and J ends, which lost 1 base and 5 bases, there was a span of 12 bases. Germline assignment: CDR1 LNHDA and CDR2 SQIVND (reference sequence). The length of the CDR3 is 15 residues. CDR3 DNA sequence: TGTGCCAGTAGTATAGTGGGGGGTCCTCATCAGCCCCAGCATTTT. This encodes CASSIVGGPHQPQHF.

The gene calls are TRBV7-9 and TRBJ1-2, with D hard to call. Germline CDR1 is SEHNR and CDR2 is FQNEAQ (reference sequence). V was pared by 3 bases and J by 4 bases, with 9 bases between. This CDR3 contains 13 residues. The CDR3 region is CASSLERGYGYTF. The CDR3 DNA follows: TGTGCCAGCAGCTTGGAAAGAGGCTATGGCTACACCTTC.

This chain links TRBV11-2 with TRBJ2-2; unclear D gene. Per the germline V gene, CDR1 is SGHAT and CDR2 is FQNNGV. The CDR3 extends over 13 amino acids. The ends were cut back, 6 bases at V and 6 bases at J, with 11 bases in the middle. CDR3 nucleotide sequence: TGTGCCAGCAGAGGTCGGCAGGCCGGGGAGCTGTTTTTT. Translation gives CASRGRQAGELFF.

This chain links TRBV10-3 with TRBJ2-5, with D maybe TRBD2 (5 bases). Germline V gene lookup returns CDR1 ENHRY and CDR2 SYGVKD. This CDR3 spans 14 amino acids. Trimming took off 0 bases at V and 3 bases at J, with 8 bases between the two ends. The CDR3 DNA is TGTGCCATCAGTGAGTCTCGGGGAAAAGAGACCCAGTACTTC. Translated, it gives CAISESRGKETQYF.

The J gene is TRBJ2-7, the V gene TRBV9; perhaps TRBD2 as D (5 bases). Trimming took 0 bases from V and 2 from J, leaving 12 bases between them. Germline V gene data show CDR1 as SGDLS and CDR2 as YYNGEE. The CDR3 is 15 residues long. CDR3 DNA: TGTGCCAGCAGCGTAGGGTCGGGGATCGCCTACGAGCAGTACTTC. Its translation is CASSVGSGIAYEQYF.

The chain is built from TRBV7-9 and TRBJ1-5, with D unresolved. Germline V CDR1 and CDR2: SEHNR, FQNEAQ (reference sequence). V shed 5 bases and J shed 2 bases, with 10 bases lying between them. This CDR3 is built from 14 residues. The CDR3 reads CASSPDSGNQPQHF. DNA for the CDR3: TGTGCCAGCAGCCCCGATAGCGGCAATCAGCCCCAGCATTTT.

The genes are TRBV28 and TRBJ2-7; TRBD1 matches 7 bases. With V trimmed by 7 bases and J by 3 bases, 15 bases remained unmatched. This CDR3 is 16 amino acids long. Per germline, CDR1 MDHEN and CDR2 SYDVKM. The CDR3 DNA is TGTGCCAGCAATCTCCCCCTCCGACAGGGTTTCTACGAGCAGTACTTC. As protein: CASNLPLRQGFYEQYF.

This chain connects TRBV10-3 to TRBJ1-2, with 9 bases that match TRBD1. Germline CDR1 ENHRY, CDR2 SYGVKD. With 4 bases clipped from V and 6 bases from J, the junction kept 0 bases outside the gene matches. This CDR3 contains 12 residues. The CDR3 region is CAISGTGDGYTF. The CDR3 DNA sequence: TGTGCCATCAGTGGGACAGGGGATGGCTACACCTTC.

This rearrangement joins TRBV6-1 to TRBJ2-5, with a possible D match to TRBD2 (5 bases). Germline CDR1 and CDR2: MNHNS and SASEGT. The CDR3 has 13 residues. The V and J ends lost 3 bases and 6 bases respectively, with 11 bases between them. Here the CDR3 DNA reads TGTGCCAGCAGTGACGGGGAGATGAAGACCCAGTACTTC. It translates to CASSDGEMKTQYF.

As concerns this clone: One junction end does not reproduce the germline sequence, and a read error may be involved. This rearrangement joins TRBV28 to TRBJ2-7, with D possibly matching TRBD2 (6 bases). Germline CDR1 is MDHEN and CDR2 is SYDVKM. This CDR3 has 11 amino acids. CDR3 amino acids: CASREVGGWDF. CDR3 DNA: TGTGCCAGCAGGGAGGTAGGAGGGTGGGACTTC.

The CDR3 sequence: CTSSQVGEREGHHEQFF. The CDR3 region has the DNA TGCACCAGCAGCCAAGTCGGCGAGCGGGAGGGCCATCATGAGCAGTTCTTC. The chain couples TRBV1 to TRBJ2-1; TRBD2 reflects the table's D call only, with no check against the DNA. TRBV1 is reported as a pseudogene. This CDR3 comprises 17 residues.

The CDR3, as DNA: TGTGCCAGCAGCTTGGTGGGACACCGAGGGACCGGGGAGCTGTTTTTT. This encodes CASSLVGHRGTGELFF. The chain has TRBV5-8 and TRBJ2-2; weak D call: TRBD1 (6 bases). The CDR3 extends over 16 amino acids. The V end lost 0 bases, the J end lost 5 bases, and 14 bases lay between the germline ends. The germline gives CDR1 SGHTS, CDR2 YDEGEE. Complete variable domain (other parts from reference TRBV5-8 and TRBJ2-2): EAGVTQSPTHLIKTRGQQATLRCSPISGHTSVYWYQQALGLGLQFLLWYDEGEERNRGNFPPRFSGRQFPNYSSELNVNALELEDSALYLCASSLVGHRGTGELFFGEGSRLTVL.

The chain carries TRBV28 and TRBJ2-5; 8 nucleotides align to TRBD1. The DNA end is a closer match to TRBJ2-7, so the J assignment may be wrong. From germline, CDR1 is MDHEN and CDR2 SYDVKM. The CDR3 extends over 15 amino acids. This CDR3 is CASSPRQGKSYEQYF. DNA of the CDR3: TGTGCCAGCAGTCCCAGACAGGGGAAGTCCTACGAGCAGTACTTC.